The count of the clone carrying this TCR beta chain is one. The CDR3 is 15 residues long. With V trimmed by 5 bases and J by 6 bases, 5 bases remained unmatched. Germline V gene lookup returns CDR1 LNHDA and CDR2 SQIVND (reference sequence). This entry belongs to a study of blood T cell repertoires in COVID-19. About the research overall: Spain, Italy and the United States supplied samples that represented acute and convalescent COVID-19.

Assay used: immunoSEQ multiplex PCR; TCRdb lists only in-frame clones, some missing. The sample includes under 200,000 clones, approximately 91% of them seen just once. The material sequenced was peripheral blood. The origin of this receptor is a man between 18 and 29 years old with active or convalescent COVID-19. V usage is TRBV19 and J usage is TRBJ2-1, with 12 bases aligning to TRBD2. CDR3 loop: CASSERTSGINEQFF. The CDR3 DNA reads TGTGCCAGTAGTGAACGGACTAGCGGGATCAATGAGCAGTTCTTC.